This T cell receptor beta chain was identified during a study of T cell responses to AZD1222 COVID-19 vaccine. The wider study: Pooling of second doses given at about 4 or about 12 weeks was done.

The CDR3 consists of 16 residues. Trimming removed 4 bases from V and 8 bases from J; junction bases left unmatched: 13. The germline gives CDR1 LGHDT, CDR2 YNNKEL (reference sequence). Concerning this clone itself: Its matching antigen is unknown.

The method was immunoSEQ multiplex PCR; TCRdb's version includes in-frame clones alone and lacks a portion of them. The repertoire holds around 100,000 clones, with approximately 89% as singletons. Overall study results and limits: Among spike-specific TCRs, nearly half reportedly target unmutated variant regions. Repertoire collection took place solely once the T cell response had peaked. White British people made up most donors, females outnumbered males, and clonal diversity was possibly underestimated.

The V and J genes are TRBV3-1 (or the pseudogene TRBV3-2) and TRBJ2-1, with 8 nucleotides matching TRBD2. Here the sequenced sample was peripheral blood, taken on day 0 of AZD1222 vaccination. This receptor was identified in an adult in good health. The CDR3 here is CASSPPQREKGDEQFF. Here the CDR3 DNA reads TGTGCCAGCAGCCCCCCGCAGCGGGAGAAGGGAGATGAGCAGTTCTTC.